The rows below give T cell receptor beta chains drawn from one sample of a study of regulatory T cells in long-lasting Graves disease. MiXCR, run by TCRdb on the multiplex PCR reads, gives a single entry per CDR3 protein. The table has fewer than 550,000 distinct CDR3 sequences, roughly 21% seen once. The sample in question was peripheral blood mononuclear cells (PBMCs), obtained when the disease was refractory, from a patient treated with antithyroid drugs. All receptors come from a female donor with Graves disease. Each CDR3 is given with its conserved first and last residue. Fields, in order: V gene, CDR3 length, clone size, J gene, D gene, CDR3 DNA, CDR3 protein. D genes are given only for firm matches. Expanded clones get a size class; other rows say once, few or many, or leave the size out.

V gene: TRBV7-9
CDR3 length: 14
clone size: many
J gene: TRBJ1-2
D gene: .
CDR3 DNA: TGTGCCAGCAGCTTAGAAGACAGCATCGGTGGCTACACCTTC
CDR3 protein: CASSLEDSIGGYTF

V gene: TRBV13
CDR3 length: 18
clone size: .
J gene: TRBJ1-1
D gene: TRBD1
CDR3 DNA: TGTGCCAGCAGCTTATCCCCGGGGACAGGGTGGGGGAGCACTGAAGCTTTCTTT
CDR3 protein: CASSLSPGTGWGSTEAFF

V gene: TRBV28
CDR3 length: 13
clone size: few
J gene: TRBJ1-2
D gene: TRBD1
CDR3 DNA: TGTGCCAGCAGTTCAGGGGGACAGGATGGCTACACCTTC
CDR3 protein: CASSSGGQDGYTF

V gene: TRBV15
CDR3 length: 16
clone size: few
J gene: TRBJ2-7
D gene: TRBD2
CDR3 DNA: TGTGCCACCAGCAGACGAGAACTAGCGGGGGCCTACGAGCAGTACTTC
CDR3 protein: CATSRRELAGAYEQYF

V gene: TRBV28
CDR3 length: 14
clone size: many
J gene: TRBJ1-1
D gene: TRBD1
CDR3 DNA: TGTGCCAGCAGGCGATACAGGGGTATCACTGAAGCTTTCTTT
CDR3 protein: CASRRYRGITEAFF

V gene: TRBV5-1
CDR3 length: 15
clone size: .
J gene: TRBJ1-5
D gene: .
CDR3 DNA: TGCGCCAGCAGCTTGGCAGGGGATGACAATCAGCCCCAGCATTTT
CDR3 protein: CASSLAGDDNQPQHF

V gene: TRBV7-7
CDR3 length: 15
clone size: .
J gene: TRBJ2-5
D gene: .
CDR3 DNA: TGTGCTAGCAGCTTATGGGGGGGACAGCAAGAGACCCAGTACTTC
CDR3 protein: CASSLWGGQQETQYF

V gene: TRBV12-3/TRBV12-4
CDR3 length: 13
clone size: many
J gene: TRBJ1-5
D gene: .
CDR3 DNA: TGTGCCAGCAGTTTGAGGGAGGAGCAGCCCCAGCATTTT
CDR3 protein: CASSLREEQPQHF

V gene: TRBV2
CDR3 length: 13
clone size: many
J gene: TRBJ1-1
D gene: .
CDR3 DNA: TGTGCAACCCAGGGGCAGCTACTGACTGAAGCTTTCTTT
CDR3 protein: CATQGQLLTEAFF

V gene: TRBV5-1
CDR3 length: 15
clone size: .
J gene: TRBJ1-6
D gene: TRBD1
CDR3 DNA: TGCGCCAGCAGAGTACTAGAGGGGGCAAGGTCACCCCTCCACTTT
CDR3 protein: CASRVLEGARSPLHF

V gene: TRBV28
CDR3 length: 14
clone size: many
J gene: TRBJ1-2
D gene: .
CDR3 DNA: TGTGCCAGCAGTTCGCGAGGGGCTTTCTATGGCTACACCTTC
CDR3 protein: CASSSRGAFYGYTF

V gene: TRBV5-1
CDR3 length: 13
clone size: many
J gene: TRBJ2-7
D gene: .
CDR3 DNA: TGCGCCAGCAGCTGGGGACAATTCTACGAGCAGTACTTC
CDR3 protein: CASSWGQFYEQYF

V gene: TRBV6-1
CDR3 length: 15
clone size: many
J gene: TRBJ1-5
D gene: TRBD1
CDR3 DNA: TGTGCCAGCAGAACTACAGGGGGCTTGGGTCAGCCCCAGCATTTT
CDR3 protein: CASRTTGGLGQPQHF

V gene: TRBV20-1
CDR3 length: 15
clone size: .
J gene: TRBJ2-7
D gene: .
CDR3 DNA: TGCAGTGCTAAAGCCCGCGGGACAGCCTCCTACGAGCAGTACTTC
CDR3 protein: CSAKARGTASYEQYF

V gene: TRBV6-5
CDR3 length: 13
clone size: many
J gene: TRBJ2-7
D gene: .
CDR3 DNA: TGTGCCAGCAGTTCCGGCAGGACCTACGAGCAGTACTTC
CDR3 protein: CASSSGRTYEQYF

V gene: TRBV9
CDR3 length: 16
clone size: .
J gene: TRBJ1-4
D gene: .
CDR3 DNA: TGTGCCAGCAGCGTAGCTGTCGACGGGGAGGATGAAAAACTGTTTTTT
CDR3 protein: CASSVAVDGEDEKLFF

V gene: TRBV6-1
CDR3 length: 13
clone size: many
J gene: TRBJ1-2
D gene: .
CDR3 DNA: TGTGCCAGCAGTGGTGCTGGGGACTATGGCTACACCTTC
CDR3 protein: CASSGAGDYGYTF

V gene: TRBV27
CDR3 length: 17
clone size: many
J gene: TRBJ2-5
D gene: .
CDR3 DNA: TGTGCCAGCAGCTCTTCTCACAGGTTATGGGGGGAAGAGACCCAGTACTTC
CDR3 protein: CASSSSHRLWGEETQYF

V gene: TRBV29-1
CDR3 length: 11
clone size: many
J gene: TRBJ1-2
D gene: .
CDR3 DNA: TGCAGCGTTGTTGACAACTATGGCTACACCTTC
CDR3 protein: CSVVDNYGYTF

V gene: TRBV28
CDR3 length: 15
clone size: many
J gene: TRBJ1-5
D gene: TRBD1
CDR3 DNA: TGTGCCAGCAGTTCTGACAGGGAAAGCAATCAGCCCCAGCATTTT
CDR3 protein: CASSSDRESNQPQHF

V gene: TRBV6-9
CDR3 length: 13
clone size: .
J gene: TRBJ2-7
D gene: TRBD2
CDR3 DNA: TGTGCCAGCAGTTACTCTGGGCGGGGGGAGCAGTACTTC
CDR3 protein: CASSYSGRGEQYF

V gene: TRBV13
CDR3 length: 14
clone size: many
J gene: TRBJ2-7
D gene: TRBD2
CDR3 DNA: TGTGCCAGCAGCGGGGGACTAGCGGTAGAAAAGCAGTACTTC
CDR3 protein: CASSGGLAVEKQYF

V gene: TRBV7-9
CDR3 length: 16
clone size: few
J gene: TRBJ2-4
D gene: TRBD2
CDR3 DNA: TGTGCCAGCAGCTTCCTTAGCGGGAGTATCAAAAACATTCAGTACTTC
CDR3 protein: CASSFLSGSIKNIQYF

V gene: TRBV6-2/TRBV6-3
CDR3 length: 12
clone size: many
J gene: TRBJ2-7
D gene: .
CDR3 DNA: TGTGCCAGCTCCTCACAGGGTACCGAGCAGTACTTC
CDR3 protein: CASSSQGTEQYF

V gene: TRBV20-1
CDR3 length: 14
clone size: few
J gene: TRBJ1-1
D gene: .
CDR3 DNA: TGCAGTGCCTTGAGCGGGGGGGAGGAGACTGAAGCTTTCTTT
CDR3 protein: CSALSGGEETEAFF

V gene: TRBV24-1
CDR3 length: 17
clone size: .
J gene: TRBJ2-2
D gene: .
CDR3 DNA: TGTGCCACCAGTGAGCCTAGGCGGGATTTGGGGACCGGGGAGCTGTTTTTT
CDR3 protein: CATSEPRRDLGTGELFF

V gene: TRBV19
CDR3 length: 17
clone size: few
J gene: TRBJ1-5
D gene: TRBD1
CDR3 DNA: TGTGCCAGTACCCTCTCCAGGGGGAGATATAGCAATCAGCCCCAGCATTTT
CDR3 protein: CASTLSRGRYSNQPQHF

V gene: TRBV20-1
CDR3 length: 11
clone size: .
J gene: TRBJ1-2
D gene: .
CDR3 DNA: TGCAGTGCCACGGGAGGCTATGGCTACACCTTC
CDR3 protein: CSATGGYGYTF

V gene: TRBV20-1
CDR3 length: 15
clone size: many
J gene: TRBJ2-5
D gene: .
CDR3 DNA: TGCAGTGCTAGAGATGACGGTGGGTGGGGGGAGACCCAGTACTTC
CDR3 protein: CSARDDGGWGETQYF

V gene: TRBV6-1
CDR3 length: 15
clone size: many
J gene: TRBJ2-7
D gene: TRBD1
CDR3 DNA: TGTGCCAGCAGTGACGAACGACAGGGGGCCTACGAGCAGTACTTC
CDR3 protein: CASSDERQGAYEQYF

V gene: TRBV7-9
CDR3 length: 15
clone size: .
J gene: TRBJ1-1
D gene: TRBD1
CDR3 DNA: TGTGCCAGCAGCTTAGGGGACAGGGTGAGCACTGAAGCTTTCTTT
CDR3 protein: CASSLGDRVSTEAFF

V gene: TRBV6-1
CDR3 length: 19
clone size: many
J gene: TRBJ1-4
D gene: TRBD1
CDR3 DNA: TGTGCCAGCAGTAACCCTGCCGGGACAGTACCCACCGATAATGAAAAACTGTTTTTT
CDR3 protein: CASSNPAGTVPTDNEKLFF

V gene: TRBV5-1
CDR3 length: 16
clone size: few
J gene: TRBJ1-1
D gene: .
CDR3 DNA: TGCGCCAGCAGCTTGGAGAATCAGGGGATGAACACTGAAGCTTTCTTT
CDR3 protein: CASSLENQGMNTEAFF

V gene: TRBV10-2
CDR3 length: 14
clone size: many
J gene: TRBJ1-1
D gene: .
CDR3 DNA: TGCGCCAGCGGCTTGGGAGGGATGAACACTGAAGCTTTCTTT
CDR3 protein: CASGLGGMNTEAFF

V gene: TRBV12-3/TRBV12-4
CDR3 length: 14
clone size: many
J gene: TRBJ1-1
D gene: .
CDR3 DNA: TGTGCCAGCAGTGCCTCAACATCGGACACTGAAGCTTTCTTT
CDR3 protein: CASSASTSDTEAFF

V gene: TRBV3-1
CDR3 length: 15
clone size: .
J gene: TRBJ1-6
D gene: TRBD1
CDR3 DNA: TGTGCCAGCAGCCAAGCGGGGACAGGGCCTTCGGGCCTCCACTTT
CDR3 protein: CASSQAGTGPSGLHF

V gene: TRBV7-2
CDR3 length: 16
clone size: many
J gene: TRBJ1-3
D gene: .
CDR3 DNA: TGTGCCAGCAGCCCCGGGAGGGTCCTCTCTGGAAACACCATATATTTT
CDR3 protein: CASSPGRVLSGNTIYF

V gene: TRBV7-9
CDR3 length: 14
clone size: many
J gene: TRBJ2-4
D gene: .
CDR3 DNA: TGTGCCAGTACCCCGCCCCGGGCCAAAAACATTCAGTACTTC
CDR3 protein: CASTPPRAKNIQYF

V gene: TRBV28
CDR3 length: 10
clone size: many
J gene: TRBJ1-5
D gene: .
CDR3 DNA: TGTGCCTGGGGGGTTCAGCCCCAGCATTTT
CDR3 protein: CAWGVQPQHF

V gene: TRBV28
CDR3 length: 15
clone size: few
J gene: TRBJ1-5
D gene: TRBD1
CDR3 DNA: TGTGCCAGCAGTGGGGGACAGGGAAGGATGCAGCCCCAGCATTTT
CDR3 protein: CASSGGQGRMQPQHF

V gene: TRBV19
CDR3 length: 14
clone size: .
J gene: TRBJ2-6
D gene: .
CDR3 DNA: TGTGCCAGTAGTAACGCGGCTGGGGCCAACGTCCTGACTTTC
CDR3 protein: CASSNAAGANVLTF

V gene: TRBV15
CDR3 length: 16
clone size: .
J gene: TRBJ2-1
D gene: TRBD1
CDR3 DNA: TGTGCCACCAGCAGATTGGGTTGGACAGGCGGCAATGAGCAGTTCTTC
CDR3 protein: CATSRLGWTGGNEQFF

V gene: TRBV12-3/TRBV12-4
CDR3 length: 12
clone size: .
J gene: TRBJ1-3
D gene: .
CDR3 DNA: TGTGCCAGCAGGCGGGGTGGAAACACCATATATTTT
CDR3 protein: CASRRGGNTIYF

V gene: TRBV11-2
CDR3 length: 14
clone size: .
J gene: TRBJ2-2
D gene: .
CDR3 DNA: TGTGCCAGCAGCTTCAACAGGGACACCGGGGAGCTGTTTTTT
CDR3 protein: CASSFNRDTGELFF

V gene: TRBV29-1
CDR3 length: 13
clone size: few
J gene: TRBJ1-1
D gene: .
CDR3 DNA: TGCAGCGTTGAATCTAGGGGGGGCTCTGAAGCTTTCTTT
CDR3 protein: CSVESRGGSEAFF

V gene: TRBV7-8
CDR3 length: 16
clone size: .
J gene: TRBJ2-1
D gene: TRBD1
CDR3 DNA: TGTGCCAGCAGCACCAGGACAGGGGGCAATAGCAATGAGCAGTTCTTC
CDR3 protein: CASSTRTGGNSNEQFF

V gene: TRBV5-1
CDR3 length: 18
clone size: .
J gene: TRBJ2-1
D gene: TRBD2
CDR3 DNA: TGCGCCAGCAGCTTGGAGGCTAGCGGGAGGTTTACCTACAATGAGCAGTTCTTC
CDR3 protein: CASSLEASGRFTYNEQFF